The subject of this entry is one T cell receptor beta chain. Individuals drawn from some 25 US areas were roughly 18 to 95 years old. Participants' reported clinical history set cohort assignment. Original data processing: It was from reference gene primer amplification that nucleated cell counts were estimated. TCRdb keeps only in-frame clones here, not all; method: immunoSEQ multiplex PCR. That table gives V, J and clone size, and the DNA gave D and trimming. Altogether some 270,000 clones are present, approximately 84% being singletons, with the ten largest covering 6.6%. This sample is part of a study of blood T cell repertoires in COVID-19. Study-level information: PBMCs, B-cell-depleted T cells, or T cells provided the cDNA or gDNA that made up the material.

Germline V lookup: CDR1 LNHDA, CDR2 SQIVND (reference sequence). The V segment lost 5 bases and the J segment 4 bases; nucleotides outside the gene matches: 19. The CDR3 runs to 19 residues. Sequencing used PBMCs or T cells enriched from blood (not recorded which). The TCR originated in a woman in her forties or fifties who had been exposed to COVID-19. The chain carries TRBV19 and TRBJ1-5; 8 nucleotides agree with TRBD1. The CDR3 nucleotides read TGTGCCAGTAGTGGAGGACAGGGAAGGGCATTGGGGTGGAATCAGCCCCAGCATTTT. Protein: CASSGGQGRALGWNQPQHF.